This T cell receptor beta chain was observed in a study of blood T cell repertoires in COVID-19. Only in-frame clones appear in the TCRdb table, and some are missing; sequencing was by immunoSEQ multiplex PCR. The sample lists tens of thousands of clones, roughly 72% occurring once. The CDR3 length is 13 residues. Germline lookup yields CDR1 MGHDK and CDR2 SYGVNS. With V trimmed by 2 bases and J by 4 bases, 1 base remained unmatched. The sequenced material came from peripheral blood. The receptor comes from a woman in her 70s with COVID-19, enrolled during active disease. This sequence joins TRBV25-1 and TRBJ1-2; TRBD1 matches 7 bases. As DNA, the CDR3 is TGTGCCAGCAGTGAACCAGGGGGCTATGGCTACACCTTC. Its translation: CASSEPGGYGYTF.